This T cell receptor beta chain comes out of a study of control samples from healthy donors and cancer patients. Using immunoSEQ multiplex PCR, the repertoire was profiled, and TCRdb retains in-frame clones only, with some absent. In the table there are about 77,000 clones, 85% to 95% of which are singletons. Trimming took 4 bases from V and 0 from J, leaving 13 bases between them. The V gene's germline CDR1 is SGHTA and CDR2 FQGNSA. This CDR3 contains 15 residues. V gene TRBV7-2 combines with J gene TRBJ2-7; TRBD2 is a possible D gene (5 bases). Sequenced: blood. The sequence was obtained from a woman between 55 and 75 years old in good health. In DNA, the CDR3 is TGTGCCAGCAGCTGGAGCGGACCGAGCTCCTACGAGCAGTACTTC. This gives the protein CASSWSGPSSYEQYF.